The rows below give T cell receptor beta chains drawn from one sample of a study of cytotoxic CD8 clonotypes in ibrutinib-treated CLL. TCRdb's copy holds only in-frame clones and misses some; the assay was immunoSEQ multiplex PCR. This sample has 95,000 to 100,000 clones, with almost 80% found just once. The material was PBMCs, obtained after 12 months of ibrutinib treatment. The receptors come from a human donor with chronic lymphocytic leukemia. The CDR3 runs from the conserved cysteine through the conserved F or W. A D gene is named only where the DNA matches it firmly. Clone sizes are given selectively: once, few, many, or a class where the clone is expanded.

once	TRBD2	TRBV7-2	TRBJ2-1	CASSRSSGGANEQFF	TGTGCCAGCAGCCGGTCGAGCGGGGGGGCAAATGAGCAGTTCTTC
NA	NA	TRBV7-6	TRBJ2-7	CASSSAVVGAYEQYF	TGTGCCAGCAGCTCAGCGGTCGTGGGGGCCTACGAGCAGTACTTC
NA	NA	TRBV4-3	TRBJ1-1	CASSQRYKNTEAFF	TGCGCCAGCAGCCAGCGATACAAGAACACTGAAGCTTTCTTT
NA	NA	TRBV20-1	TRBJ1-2	CSARFRNGYTF	TGCAGTGCTAGGTTCAGAAATGGCTACACCTTC
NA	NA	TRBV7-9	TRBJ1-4	CASSSLLGGADEKLFF	TGTGCCAGCAGCTCCCTCCTTGGGGGCGCTGATGAAAAACTGTTTTTT
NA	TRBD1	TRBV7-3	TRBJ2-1	CASSRDRDNEQFF	TGTGCCAGCAGCAGGGACAGAGACAATGAGCAGTTCTTC
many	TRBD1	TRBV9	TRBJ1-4	CASSSGTGKEKLFF	TGTGCCAGCAGCTCGGGGACAGGGAAGGAAAAACTGTTTTTT
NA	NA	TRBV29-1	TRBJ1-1	CSVKDRRAMNTEAFF	TGCAGCGTTAAGGATCGGAGAGCAATGAACACTGAAGCTTTCTTT
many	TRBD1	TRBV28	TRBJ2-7	CASSLDRSSYEQYF	TGTGCCAGCAGCCTGGACAGGTCCTCCTACGAGCAGTACTTC
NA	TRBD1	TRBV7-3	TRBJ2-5	CASSLSSGGETQYF	TGTGCCAGCAGCTTAAGCTCAGGGGGCGAGACCCAGTACTTC
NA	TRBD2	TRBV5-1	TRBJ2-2	CASSVGLAGGLITGELFF	TGCGCCAGCAGCGTCGGACTAGCGGGGGGCCTTATAACCGGGGAGCTGTTTTTT
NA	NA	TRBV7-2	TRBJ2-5	CASSWALKETQYF	TGTGCCAGCAGCTGGGCTCTAAAAGAGACCCAGTACTTC
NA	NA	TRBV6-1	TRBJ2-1	CASRTPDNEQFF	TGTGCCAGCAGGACCCCAGACAATGAGCAGTTCTTC
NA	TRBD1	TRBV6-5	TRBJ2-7	CASSYGTGNSYEQYF	TGTGCCAGCAGTTACGGGACAGGGAACTCCTACGAGCAGTACTTC
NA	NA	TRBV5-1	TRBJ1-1	CASSLEGGRNTEAFF	TGCGCCAGCAGCTTGGAAGGGGGGCGGAACACTGAAGCTTTCTTT
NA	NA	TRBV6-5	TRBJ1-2	CASSYKWGYGYTF	TGTGCCAGCAGTTATAAGTGGGGCTATGGCTACACCTTC
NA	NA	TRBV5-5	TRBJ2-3	CASSRTTGTLTDTQYF	TGTGCCAGCAGCCGAACTACAGGGACTCTCACAGATACGCAGTATTTT
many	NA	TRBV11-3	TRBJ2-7	CASSLVVGGSYEQYF	TGTGCCAGCAGCTTAGTTGTTGGCGGTTCCTACGAGCAGTACTTC
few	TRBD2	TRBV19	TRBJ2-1	CASSMGLARNEQFF	TGTGCCAGTAGTATGGGACTAGCAAGGAATGAGCAGTTCTTC
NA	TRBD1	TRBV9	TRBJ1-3	CASSVEGAPGNTIYF	TGTGCCAGCAGCGTGGAGGGGGCACCTGGAAACACCATATATTTT
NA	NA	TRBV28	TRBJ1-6	CASSFPKNSPLHF	TGTGCCAGCAGTTTCCCTAAAAATTCACCCCTCCACTTT
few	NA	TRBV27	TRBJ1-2	CASGRGRHYGYTF	TGTGCCAGCGGGAGGGGGAGGCACTATGGCTACACCTTC
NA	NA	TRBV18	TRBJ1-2	CASSPVGAPSLSGYTF	TGTGCCAGCTCACCGGTGGGGGCCCCCAGTTTATCTGGCTACACCTTC
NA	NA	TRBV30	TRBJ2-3	CAGESPQDVDTQYF	TGTGCCGGGGAGTCTCCCCAAGACGTGGATACGCAGTATTTT